Listed below are T cell receptor beta chains from one sample, sequenced in a study of beta chain features in type 1 diabetes. Sequencing used immunoSEQ multiplex PCR; TCRdb keeps in-frame clones, though not all of them. The data show some 160,000 clones, roughly 10% seen once. Sample: central memory CD4+ T cells from blood. These receptor sequences come from a woman aged 30 to 39 with type 1 diabetes. Both conserved end residues are part of each CDR3. A D gene is named only where the DNA matches it firmly. The listing skips clone size in some rows; elsewhere it reads once, few, many or a size class.

.	TRBV28	TRBJ2-3	TRBD2	CASSLLGTSGSDTQYF	TGTGCCAGCAGTTTACTTGGGACTAGCGGATCGGATACGCAGTATTTT
.	TRBV14	TRBJ2-1	.	CASSQAGARYNEQFF	TGTGCCAGCAGCCAAGCGGGAGCCCGGTACAATGAGCAGTTCTTC
.	TRBV29-1	TRBJ2-3	TRBD1	CSGRDRDTDTQYF	TGCAGCGGTCGGGACAGGGACACAGATACGCAGTATTTT
few	TRBV21-1	TRBJ2-5	.	CASSRDRGQETQYF	TGTGCCAGCAGTCGGGACAGGGGGCAAGAGACCCAGTACTTC
.	TRBV30	TRBJ1-1	TRBD1	CAWNPSERTGLGEAFF	TGTGCCTGGAACCCTAGTGAGCGGACAGGCTTGGGTGAAGCTTTCTTT
.	TRBV25-1	TRBJ2-4	.	CASSDQVNPGNIQYF	TGTGCCAGCAGTGATCAGGTCAATCCTGGGAACATTCAGTACTTC
few	TRBV11-3	TRBJ1-2	.	CASSPGGRPGYTF	TGTGCCAGCAGCCCGGGGGGGCGTCCTGGCTACACCTTC
.	TRBV14	TRBJ2-1	.	CASSRSSGYNEQFF	TGTGCCAGCAGCCGTTCCAGCGGGTACAATGAGCAGTTCTTC
.	TRBV7-6	TRBJ2-7	.	CASSSTYDGDEQYF	TGTGCCAGCAGCTCCACCTACGATGGTGACGAGCAGTACTTC
.	TRBV6-5	TRBJ1-5	.	CASNREGQPQHF	TGTGCCAGCAACAGGGAGGGTCAGCCCCAGCATTTT
few	TRBV2	TRBJ2-5	.	CASASGSGETQYF	TGTGCCAGCGCCTCAGGGTCGGGAGAGACCCAGTACTTC
.	TRBV10-3	TRBJ1-2	.	CAISEGGEGYTF	TGTGCCATCAGTGAAGGGGGAGAAGGCTACACCTTC
few	TRBV4-2	TRBJ2-5	.	CASSQRQGREETQYF	TGTGCCAGCAGCCAGAGACAGGGGAGGGAAGAGACCCAGTACTTC
.	TRBV19	TRBJ2-2	TRBD2	CASSRTSGNTGELFF	TGTGCCAGTAGTCGGACTAGCGGCAACACCGGGGAGCTGTTTTTT
.	TRBV19	TRBJ1-1	.	CASSIEQNTEAFF	TGTGCCAGTAGTATAGAACAGAACACTGAAGCTTTCTTT
.	TRBV30	TRBJ1-1	.	CAWTHEYGAFF	TGTGCCTGGACCCACGAATACGGAGCTTTCTTT
few	TRBV28	TRBJ2-1	.	CASSLTGAYNEQFF	TGTGCCAGCAGTCTAACGGGAGCTTACAATGAGCAGTTCTTC
.	TRBV9	TRBJ1-5	TRBD1	CASSVDDRGINQPQHF	TGTGCCAGCAGCGTAGACGACAGGGGGATAAATCAGCCCCAGCATTTT
.	TRBV12-5	TRBJ1-1	.	CASGLEGRTTEAFF	TGTGCTAGTGGTCTAGAGGGTCGAACGACTGAAGCTTTCTTT
few	TRBV9	TRBJ1-5	TRBD1	CASSVGTGDQPQHF	TGTGCCAGCAGCGTAGGGACAGGAGATCAGCCCCAGCATTTT
few	TRBV30	TRBJ2-7	TRBD2	CAWRGLRTSGTPYEQYF	TGTGCCTGGAGGGGGCTACGGACTAGCGGGACCCCCTACGAGCAGTACTTC
few	TRBV11-2	TRBJ2-3	TRBD2	CASSQRLAGSTDTQYF	TGTGCCAGCAGCCAACGACTAGCGGGGAGCACAGATACGCAGTATTTT
.	TRBV5-6	TRBJ2-7	TRBD1	CASSWGQSISYEQYF	TGTGCCAGCAGCTGGGGACAGTCGATCTCCTACGAGCAGTACTTC
.	TRBV11-2	TRBJ2-7	TRBD2	CASSPRTSGHYEQYF	TGTGCCAGCAGCCCCCGGACTAGCGGACACTACGAGCAGTACTTC
.	TRBV6-5	TRBJ1-5	.	CASSNSGDQPQHF	TGTGCCAGCAGCAACTCAGGGGATCAGCCCCAGCATTTT
few	TRBV13	TRBJ1-3	.	CASSLDTGPGNTIYF	TGTGCCAGCAGCTTAGATACAGGTCCGGGAAACACCATATATTTT
.	TRBV29-1	TRBJ1-2	.	CSVEAPGGDYGYTF	TGCAGCGTTGAAGCACCCGGGGGGGATTATGGCTACACCTTC
few	TRBV10-3	TRBJ2-3	TRBD2	CATTRLAGGKDTQYF	TGTGCCACCACGAGACTAGCGGGAGGGAAAGATACGCAGTATTTT
.	TRBV5-1	TRBJ2-2	TRBD1	CASSLGQGAFGELFF	TGCGCCAGCAGCCTGGGACAGGGGGCTTTCGGGGAGCTGTTTTTT
.	TRBV29-1	TRBJ1-3	.	CSAGAGHSGNTIYF	TGCAGCGCCGGGGCGGGGCACTCTGGAAACACCATATATTTT
few	TRBV20-1	TRBJ2-1	.	CSAVAVNEQFF	TGCAGTGCGGTAGCGGTAAATGAGCAGTTCTTC
few	TRBV2	TRBJ2-7	TRBD2	CASRDALAEQYF	TGTGCCAGCAGGGATGCACTAGCGGAACAGTACTTC
few	TRBV5-4	TRBJ2-5	TRBD1	CASSQTGQGATGETQYF	TGTGCCAGCAGCCAGACCGGACAGGGGGCTACGGGAGAGACCCAGTACTTC
few	TRBV7-8	TRBJ1-2	TRBD1	CASSRRGHYGYTF	TGTGCCAGCAGCCGAAGGGGGCACTATGGCTACACCTTC
few	TRBV7-2	TRBJ1-1	.	CASSLGIRQPEAFF	TGTGCCAGCAGCTTAGGGATCCGACAGCCCGAAGCTTTCTTT
few	TRBV21-1	TRBJ1-2	.	CASSSKWGQGPYGYTF	TGTGCCAGCAGCTCAAAATGGGGACAGGGCCCCTATGGCTACACCTTC
few	TRBV28	TRBJ2-7	.	CASSLQSHLLYEQYF	TGTGCCAGCAGTCTACAGAGCCATCTTCTCTACGAGCAGTACTTC
.	TRBV29-1	TRBJ2-2	TRBD1	CSVGQGTNTGELFF	TGCAGCGTTGGACAGGGGACGAACACCGGGGAGCTGTTTTTT
few	TRBV5-1	TRBJ1-2	.	CASSLVGAGGYTF	TGCGCCAGCAGCTTGGTAGGGGCTGGAGGCTACACCTTC
.	TRBV14	TRBJ2-5	.	CASSHLSERQAGETQYF	TGTGCCAGCAGCCACCTTTCGGAGCGGCAGGCAGGCGAGACCCAGTACTTC
.	TRBV5-1	TRBJ2-7	TRBD1	CASSTKQGSSYEQYF	TGCGCCAGCAGCACAAAACAGGGGAGCTCCTACGAGCAGTACTTC
.	TRBV18	TRBJ1-5	.	CASSPSKQGQPQHF	TGTGCCAGCTCACCGTCAAAACAGGGCCAGCCCCAGCATTTT
few	TRBV27	TRBJ2-7	TRBD1	CASSLGRTGWAYEQYF	TGTGCCAGCAGTTTAGGACGGACAGGATGGGCCTACGAGCAGTACTTC
.	TRBV5-1	TRBJ1-2	.	CASSPRPGKDGYTF	TGCGCCAGCAGCCCTAGGCCAGGGAAAGATGGCTACACCTTC
.	TRBV2	TRBJ1-2	TRBD1	CASKGQGHYGYTF	TGTGCCAGCAAAGGACAGGGCCACTATGGCTACACCTTC
few	TRBV6-5	TRBJ1-5	.	CASSAPGGNQPQHF	TGTGCCAGCAGTGCCCCCGGGGGAAATCAGCCCCAGCATTTT
.	TRBV29-1	TRBJ2-1	TRBD2	CSVEAGSGATYNEQFF	TGCAGCGTTGAAGCGGGGAGCGGGGCTACCTACAATGAGCAGTTCTTC
few	TRBV7-9	TRBJ2-3	TRBD2	CASSLGTLAGESDTQYF	TGTGCCAGCAGCTTAGGAACACTAGCGGGAGAATCAGATACGCAGTATTTT